What follows describes a single TCR beta chain. Antigen specificity is unknown. The sample is drawn from a study of T cell responses to AZD1222 COVID-19 vaccine. Study outcomes and limitations: Increases in Spike-specific TCR breadth and depth were seen after two AZD1222 doses. Repertoire collection took place solely once the T cell response had peaked. Baseline serology detected seropositivity in only six or seven AZD1222 recipients.

V lost 8 bases and J 2 bases, leaving 7 bases between the germline ends. Germline CDR1 and CDR2: MNHEY and SMNVEV (reference sequence). CDR3 length equals 11 residues. Method: immunoSEQ multiplex PCR; TCRdb's copy keeps in-frame clones and lacks some. The sample lists approximately 60,000 clones, 85% occurring once. The sequence was collected from an adult in good health. The sequences come from peripheral blood, collected on day 0 of MenACWY control vaccination. The V and J genes are TRBV27 and TRBJ2-7; D is uncertain. The CDR3 DNA reads as TGTGCCAGCGGTTGGGCCTACGAGCAGTACTTC. Its translation is CASGWAYEQYF.